These 16 T cell receptor beta chains originate from one sample sequenced in a study of shared clonotypes between healthy human individuals. Measured with immunoSEQ multiplex PCR; TCRdb has only the in-frame clones, and not every one. The table records 2 million to 2.5 million clones, 85% to 95% of them present only once. Sample: naive CD4+ T cells sorted from blood. Subset given: CD45RA+ positively selected. The receptors shown here come from a young man in good health.

The chain has TRBV27 and TRBJ1-1; D uncertain. Trimming cost V 6 bases and J 1 base, with 9 bases left between them. The CDR3 length is 13 residues. CDR1 MNHEY and CDR2 SMNVEV come from the germline V gene (reference sequence). The CDR3 protein is CASSARQNTEAFF. The CDR3 nucleotides read TGTGCCAGCAGCGCCCGGCAGAACACTGAAGCTTTCTTT.

The chain recombines TRBV28 with TRBJ2-1; no clear D gene. This CDR3 comprises 14 residues. V dropped 6 bases and J dropped 2 bases, with 11 bases sitting between them. Germline V CDR1 and CDR2: MDHEN, SYDVKM. The CDR3 coding sequence is TGTGCCAGCAGGACGGAAGTTGCCTACAATGAGCAGTTCTTC. Residues: CASRTEVAYNEQFF.

This chain uses TRBV7-2 with TRBJ1-6; D unclear. This CDR3 is 15 amino acids long. Germline CDR1 reads SGHTA; CDR2 reads FQGNSA. The V end was cut by 2 bases, the J end by 10 bases, with 15 bases between. The CDR3 nucleotides are TGTGCCAGCAGCTTACCAGCAGGAATAAGGTCACCCCTCCACTTT. Its translation: CASSLPAGIRSPLHF.

This chain uses TRBV18 with TRBJ2-7; 11 nucleotides align to TRBD2. Germline lookup yields CDR1 KGHSH and CDR2 LQKENI. With 1 base clipped from V and 3 bases from J, the junction kept 8 bases outside the gene matches. The CDR3 extends over 17 amino acids. The CDR3, as DNA: TGTGCCAGCTCACCACGGTCCCAACTAGCGGGAGTCTACGAGCAGTACTTC. It codes for CASSPRSQLAGVYEQYF.

Notes on this clone: This specimen includes other DNA sequences encoding the same CDR3. V usage is TRBV5-1 and J usage is TRBJ1-1; D is unresolved. The V and J ends lost 0 bases and 0 bases respectively, with 6 bases between them. The germline CDR1 and CDR2 sequences are SGHRS and YFSETQ. The CDR3 is 14 amino acids. As DNA, the CDR3 is TGCGCCAGCAGCTTGGAAACAGTGAACACTGAAGCTTTCTTT. This sequence encodes CASSLETVNTEAFF. The full variable domain, its missing parts supplied by reference TRBV5-1 and TRBJ1-1, is KAGVTQTPRYLIKTRGQQVTLSCSPISGHRSVSWYQQTPGQGLQFLFEYFSETQRNKGNFPGRFSGRQFSNSRSEMNVSTLELGDSALYLCASSLETVNTEAFFGQGTRLTVV.

V and J are TRBV28 and TRBJ1-4; 9 nucleotides align to TRBD1. Germline V gene sequence: CDR1 MDHEN, CDR2 SYDVKM. This CDR3 has 15 amino acids. Losses at the gene ends were 4 bases for V and 7 bases for J; bases not matched to a gene: 7. CDR3 amino acids: CASSSPGTGPEKLFF. The CDR3 region has the DNA TGTGCCAGCAGTTCACCCGGGACAGGGCCTGAAAAACTGTTTTTT.

The V gene is TRBV6-5, the J gene TRBJ1-1; 10 nucleotides line up with TRBD1. Germline V CDR1 and CDR2: MNHEY, SVGAGI. V shed 6 bases and J 6 bases; nucleotides not matched to a gene: 10. The CDR3 totals 15 residues. CDR3 protein: CASRPYRDRGSEAFF. The CDR3 nucleotides read TGTGCCAGCAGACCCTACCGGGACAGGGGTTCTGAAGCTTTCTTT.

CDR3 nucleotides: TGTGCCAGTAGTGCAGGGCAGAATAGCAATCAGCCCCAGCATTTT. This codes for CASSAGQNSNQPQHF. The chain combines TRBV19 with TRBJ1-5, with D perhaps matching TRBD1 (5 bases). Deletions cut 5 bases from V and 0 bases from J, with 11 bases between. The CDR3 loop spans 15 amino acids. The V gene's germline CDR1 is LNHDA and CDR2 SQIVND (reference sequence).

To note about this clone: This specimen includes other DNA sequences encoding the same CDR3. J is TRBJ2-3 and V is TRBV5-1; 8 positions match TRBD1. The CDR3 is 14 amino acids. The junction had 0 bases not matched to a gene; V was cut back by 0 bases and J by 3 bases. The germline gives CDR1 SGHRS, CDR2 YFSETQ. The CDR3 region has the DNA TGCGCCAGCAGCTTGGACAGGGGGACAGATACGCAGTATTTT. This encodes CASSLDRGTDTQYF.

The chain joins TRBV5-1 to TRBJ2-5, with no clear D. The V end was cut by 4 bases, the J end by 4 bases, with 11 bases between. Per germline, CDR1 SGHRS and CDR2 YFSETQ. The CDR3 is 13 amino acids. The chain's CDR3 is CASSPDRLETQYF. Here the CDR3 DNA reads TGCGCCAGCAGCCCCGACCGTTTAGAGACCCAGTACTTC.

The rearrangement links TRBV19 to TRBJ2-5; a weak D match, TRBD1 (6 bases). The CDR3 totals 15 residues. CDR1 is LNHDA, CDR2 SQIVND, per germline (reference sequence). V lost 1 base to trimming and J lost 5 bases, with 14 bases between them. CDR3 region: CASSIVDRGGETQYF. In DNA, the CDR3 is TGTGCCAGTAGTATAGTGGACAGAGGTGGGGAGACCCAGTACTTC.

This rearrangement joins TRBV5-4 to TRBJ2-5; 9 bases are a match to TRBD1. From germline, CDR1 is SGHNT and CDR2 YYREEE (reference sequence). V trimming: 2 bases; J trimming: 6 bases; junction bases outside the gene matches: 14. The CDR3 extends over 17 amino acids. CDR3 DNA: TGTGCCAGCAGCTTTACAACCCCGGGACAGGGAACGCAGACCCAGTACTTC. It yields the protein CASSFTTPGQGTQTQYF.

The V gene is TRBV28, the J gene TRBJ2-7; 9 bases map to TRBD2. V gave up 3 bases and J gave up 1 base; unmatched junction bases: 10. This CDR3 is built from 17 residues. Germline lookup yields CDR1 MDHEN and CDR2 SYDVKM. For the CDR3, the DNA is TGTGCCAGCAGTTTCAGGCGGGGGGGTTCAAGGTCCTACGAGCAGTACTTC. It yields the protein CASSFRRGGSRSYEQYF.

This chain uses TRBV11-2 with TRBJ2-1; no reliable D call. Trimming stripped 1 base from V and 5 bases from J, with 9 bases between. The germline V gene has CDR1 SGHAT and CDR2 FQNNGV. This CDR3 is 14 amino acids long. In nucleotides, the CDR3 is TGTGCCAGCAGCTTAGCATTCATGGACAATGAGCAGTTCTTC. Translating gives CASSLAFMDNEQFF.

This chain links TRBV2 with TRBJ2-2; no reliable D call. The CDR3 spans 14 residues. Germline V lookup: CDR1 SNHLY, CDR2 FYNNEI. The ends were cut back, 3 bases at V and 4 bases at J, with 9 bases in the middle. In DNA form, the CDR3 reads TGTGCCAGCAGTGAGGGTATCCCCACCGGGGAGCTGTTTTTT. Translating it yields CASSEGIPTGELFF.

The chain is built from TRBV11-2 and TRBJ2-3; D gene ambiguous. The V and J ends lost 5 bases and 1 base respectively, with 10 bases between them. The length of the CDR3 is 14 residues. Germline CDR1 SGHAT, CDR2 FQNNGV. CDR3 in amino acids: CASSQTAGTDTQYF. The CDR3 DNA reads TGTGCCAGCAGCCAGACGGCAGGCACAGATACGCAGTATTTT.